This T cell receptor (beta chain) was identified in a study of cytomegalovirus exposure and HLA in healthy donors. Repertoires were generated with immunoSEQ multiplex PCR, while TCRdb's copy carries only in-frame clones and drops some. The sample contains more than 80,000 clones, about 96% of which appear only once. This CDR3 is built from 13 residues. Trimming shortened V by 5 bases and J by 3 bases, and 8 bases separated the two germline ends. The germline V gene encodes CDR1 MNHEY and CDR2 SMNVEV (reference sequence). The clonotype was recovered from a woman aged 18-29 years in good health and CMV-seronegative. The V gene is TRBV27, the J gene TRBJ1-5; D is unclear. The sample was PBMCs. DNA of the CDR3: TGTGCCAGCAGTCTAGGATACAATCAGCCCCAGCATTTT. It translates to CASSLGYNQPQHF.